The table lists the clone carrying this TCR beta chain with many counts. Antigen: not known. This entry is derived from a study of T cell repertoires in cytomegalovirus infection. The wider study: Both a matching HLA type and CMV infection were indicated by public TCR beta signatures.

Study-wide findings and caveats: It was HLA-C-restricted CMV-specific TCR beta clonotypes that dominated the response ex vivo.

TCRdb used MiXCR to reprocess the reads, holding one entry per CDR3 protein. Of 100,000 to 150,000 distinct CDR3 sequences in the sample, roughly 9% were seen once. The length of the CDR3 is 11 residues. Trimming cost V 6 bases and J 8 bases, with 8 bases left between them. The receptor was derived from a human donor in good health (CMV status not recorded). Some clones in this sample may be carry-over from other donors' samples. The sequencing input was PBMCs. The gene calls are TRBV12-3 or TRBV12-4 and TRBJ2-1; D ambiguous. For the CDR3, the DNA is TGTGCCAGCAGCCCTCGCTATGAGCAGTTCTTC. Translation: CASSPRYEQFF.